The T cell receptor (beta chain) under discussion was sequenced for a study of OX40 agonist ivuxolimab in advanced cancers. Data came from immunoSEQ multiplex PCR; TCRdb stores just in-frame clones and leaves some out. This sample has 90,000 to 150,000 clones, with 80% to 90% found just once. CDR3 length: 18 amino acids. Looked up from germline, CDR1 is SNHLY and CDR2 is FYNNEI. V dropped 8 bases and J dropped 4; count of bases not matched to a gene: 20. The sample consisted of CD4+ or CD8+ T cells sorted from blood, taken in a trial of the OX40 agonist ivuxolimab. This sequence originates from an adult with an advanced solid tumor such as melanoma, head and neck, liver or kidney cancer. This chain uses TRBV2 with TRBJ2-3; 8 nucleotides line up with TRBD2. CDR3 DNA sequence: TGTGCCAGCGCGGGACCCGGGGGGGGGACGACTCCCCCAGATACGCAGTATTTT. This encodes CASAGPGGGTTPPDTQYF. The whole variable domain, filled in from reference TRBV2 and TRBJ2-3, reads EPEVTQTPSHQVTQMGQEVILRCVPISNHLYFYWYRQILGQKVEFLVSFYNNEISEKSEIFDDQFSVERPDGSNFTLKIRSTKLEDSAMYFCASAGPGGGTTPPDTQYFGPGTRLTVL.